This T cell receptor beta chain was profiled in a study of T cell clonotyping in hematopoietic cell transplantation. The CDR3 loop spans 17 amino acids. Germline V gives CDR1 SGHTS, CDR2 YDEGEE. V lost 2 bases, J lost 3 bases, and 9 bases stayed unmatched. Clones were read by immunoSEQ multiplex PCR, and TCRdb kept only the in-frame ones, dropping some. In the table there are 7,000 or so clones, about 88% of which are singletons. The chain links TRBV5-8 to TRBJ2-3; 10 bases match TRBD2. The source material was PBMCs, sampled 30 days after allogeneic stem cell transplant. The receptor's source is a female patient in her 50s who had an allogeneic stem cell transplant from an unrelated donor, so the T cells may come from the graft donor. Some clones in this sample may be carry-over from other donors' samples. This CDR3 is CASSFRAGGLRTDTQYF. For the CDR3, the DNA is TGTGCCAGCAGCTTCAGAGCGGGGGGGCTTAGGACAGATACGCAGTATTTT.